The source of this T cell receptor beta chain is a study of shared clonotypes between healthy human individuals. Study results and caveats: Approximately 5.3% was the fraction of naive CD4 clonotypes found shared across several donors.

In regard to this clone: Its antigen remains unidentified.

Recent acute infections and vaccinations were absent in the healthy HIV-negative adult donors. V shed 3 bases and J 7 bases; nucleotides not matched to a gene: 8. The CDR3 contains 13 residues. Germline assignment: CDR1 SQVTM and CDR2 ANQGSEA. The protocol was immunoSEQ multiplex PCR, while the TCRdb copy is restricted to in-frame clones and leaves out a portion. The sample holds around 940,000 clones, 76% seen once. The clonotype originates from a man aged 18-30 years in good health. The sample consisted of memory CD4+ T cells sorted from blood. Indicated subset: CD45RA-negative fraction. V and J are TRBV29-1 and TRBJ2-5; 7 nucleotides line up with TRBD1. The DNA of the CDR3 is TGCAGCGTTGATATAGGGGGCGCGGGGACCCAGTACTTC. Translating it yields CSVDIGGAGTQYF.